Reported below is one T cell receptor beta chain. Antigen: not known. The length of the CDR3 is 14 residues. V was pared by 2 bases and J by 8 bases, with 4 bases of the junction left unmatched. Germline CDR1 reads SNHLY; CDR2 reads FYNNEI. The sample belongs to a study of PD-1 blockade in classical Hodgkin lymphoma. Across the study: Patients had nivolumab dosed at 3 mg/kg, delivered intravenously every 2 weeks. Broader study findings: Relapsed/refractory patients reportedly had lower baseline diversity than newly diagnosed patients. CD8+ TCR diversity did not rise significantly by C4D1, unlike CD4+.

TCRdb's copy holds only in-frame clones and misses some; the assay was immunoSEQ multiplex PCR. The data contain 35,000 or so clones, approximately 69% of them singletons. Autologous stem cell transplantation was followed by relapse in every patient, and brentuximab vedotin exposure varied. The gene calls are TRBV2 and TRBJ1-4, with TRBD1 matching over 8 bases. Sequencing was performed on peripheral blood mononuclear cells (PBMCs), taken before the second cycle of nivolumab. The clonotype comes from a human donor with classical Hodgkin lymphoma. CDR3 in amino acids: CASSEQGAREKLFF. DNA of the CDR3: TGTGCCAGCAGTGAACAGGGGGCGCGGGAAAAACTGTTTTTT.